These T cell receptor beta chains were read from a single sample in a study of cytomegalovirus exposure and HLA in healthy donors. This table comes from immunoSEQ multiplex PCR, and its TCRdb copy is limited to in-frame clones, with some not included. This table holds around 130,000 clones, around 81% found once. Material for sequencing was PBMCs. All receptors derive from a man aged 18 to 30 in good health and CMV-seronegative. CDR3s include the opening cysteine and the closing phenylalanine or tryptophan.

15 TRBV7-6 CASSLNAGRNQPQHF
14 TRBV28 CASSQTVSTQPQHF
16 TRBV5-6 CASSLYLAKPGYGYTF
14 TRBV10-3 CAIKGEQGIHEQYF
13 TRBV30 CAWRPPGQEGYTF
13 TRBV6-1 CASSEGIWAEQYF
15 TRBV5-8 CASSLGGQGSNEQYF
15 TRBV14 CASSQGGGSTGELFF
15 TRBV30 CAWSRQGAVTKTQYF
14 TRBV7-8 CASSQGRTLETQYF
15 TRBV7-9 CASSLGLAGGHEQFF
12 TRBV4-1 CASSPGFNEQFF
14 TRBV28 CASSSTIYNQPQHF
14 TRBV11-2 CASSQGTGGYGYTF
12 TRBV10-3 CAMRVDTDTQYF
15 TRBV30 CAWSVRGGSGNTIYF
14 TRBV19 CASVPPGQQNIQYF
15 TRBV11-2 CASMRGAYMNTEAFF
15 TRBV2 CASSDFQWESYGYTF
15 TRBV9 CASSVGGQEGNEQFF
15 TRBV5-1 CASSIGTGGDQPQHF
13 TRBV30 CAWNGGGNQPQHF
17 TRBV9 CASSVTQRVSSYYEQFF
16 TRBV7-3 CASSLIGAGQGVEQYF
15 TRBV6-6 CASSPGGTGNNEQFF
14 TRBV5-4 CASSLEGIRSPLHF
16 TRBV29-1 CSVDCLTSGGRQPQHF
16 TRBV7-9 CASSPRQGSGGNEQFF
14 TRBV5-1 CASSPFGGAGEQYF
14 TRBV19 CASSIDEMGREQYF
14 TRBV10-1 CASSPWDRGNEQYF
12 TRBV19 CASSIGNSPLHF
12 TRBV7-3 CASSRRGNEQFF
14 TRBV7-3 CASSFTGGGGEQFF
14 TRBV6-1 CASSGNEESEKLFF
15 TRBV10-3 CAISKDRGSGNTIYF
19 TRBV7-6 CASSLDSGDSGPSKNIQYF
14 TRBV27 CASSPDRVRTEAFF
14 TRBV11-2 CASYRPGGTGELFF
16 TRBV7-9 CASSHPTRTGTYEQYF
13 TRBV5-4 CASSGALNEKLFF
16 TRBV19 CARPGVRGGHNQPQHF
16 TRBV6-5 CASSSKQGTNNQPQHF
14 TRBV4-1 CASSIQTGGNEQYF
14 TRBV6-6 CATQGGRSNQPQHF
20 TRBV9 CASSVDPGLARESLLYEQYF
15 TRBV10-3 CAISESGPLNEKLFF
13 TRBV7-8 CASGTSGGGTQYF
13 TRBV7-9 CASSDTGAEEAFF
16 TRBV5-4 CASSSLGLAGMDEQFF
14 TRBV9 CASSVEESHQPQHF
15 TRBV10-3 CAIRKGGEGNQPQHF